The 4 T cell receptor beta chains in this list originate from one sample, sequenced in a study of blood T cell repertoires in COVID-19. The assay was immunoSEQ multiplex PCR, and TCRdb's table has in-frame clones only and misses some. This sample has some 220,000 clones, with 80% to 90% found just once. The sample taken for sequencing was PBMCs or T cells enriched from blood (not recorded which). The receptors were sampled from a woman younger than 35 in a cohort exposed to, infected with or recovered from COVID-19 (not recorded which).

This sequence joins TRBV13 and TRBJ2-4; TRBD2 is a possible D gene (6 bases). This CDR3 contains 14 residues. V shed 5 bases and J shed 8 bases, with 16 bases lying between them. Looked up from germline, CDR1 is PRHDT and CDR2 is FYEKMQ (reference sequence). CDR3: CASSTYRGEDIQYF. The CDR3 DNA reads TGTGCCAGCAGCACATACCGTGGGGAGGACATTCAGTACTTC.

This chain connects TRBV29-1 to TRBJ2-7; TRBD1 aligns across 7 bases. With V trimmed by 6 bases and J by 5 bases, 13 bases remained unmatched. Per the germline V gene, CDR1 is SQVTM and CDR2 is ANQGSEA. This CDR3 comprises 14 residues. The CDR3 DNA follows: TGCAGCGTCGCCGCAGGGACAGCAGCCAACGAGCAGTACTTC. Translation gives CSVAAGTAANEQYF.

The gene calls are TRBV6-5 and TRBJ2-1; 7 bases are shared with TRBD2. Losses at the gene ends were 7 bases for V and 1 base for J; bases not matched to a gene: 7. The CDR3 spans 15 residues. Germline lookup yields CDR1 MNHEY and CDR2 SVGAGI. In DNA, the CDR3 is TGTGCCAGCATAGGGCGGGAGTCTTCCTACAATGAGCAGTTCTTC. This codes for CASIGRESSYNEQFF.

This rearrangement joins TRBV27 to TRBJ1-1; the match to TRBD1 covers 8 bases. The trim removed 6 bases at V and 6 bases at J, leaving 6 bases unmatched. The CDR3 is made up of 13 amino acids. Per the germline V gene, CDR1 is MNHEY and CDR2 is SMNVEV (reference sequence). The CDR3 DNA reads as TGTGCCAGCAGACCGAACAGGGGGTCTGAAGCTTTCTTT. Protein sequence: CASRPNRGSEAFF.